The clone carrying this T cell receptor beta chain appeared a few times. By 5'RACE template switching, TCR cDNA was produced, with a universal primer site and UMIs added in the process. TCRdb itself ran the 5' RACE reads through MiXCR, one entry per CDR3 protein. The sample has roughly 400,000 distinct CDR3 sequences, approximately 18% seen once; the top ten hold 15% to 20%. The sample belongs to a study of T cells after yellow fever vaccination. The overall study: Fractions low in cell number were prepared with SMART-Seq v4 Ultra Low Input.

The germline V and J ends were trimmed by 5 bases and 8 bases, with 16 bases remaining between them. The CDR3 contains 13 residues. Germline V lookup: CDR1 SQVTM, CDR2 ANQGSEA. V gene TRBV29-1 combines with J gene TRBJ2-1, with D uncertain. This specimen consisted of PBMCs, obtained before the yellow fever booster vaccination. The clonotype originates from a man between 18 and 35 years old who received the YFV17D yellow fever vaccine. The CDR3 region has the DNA TGCAGCGTTCCGTCGGCCTCGGTCCATGAGCAGTTCTTC. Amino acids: CSVPSASVHEQFF.